Listed below are T cell receptor beta chains from one sample, sequenced in a study of OX40 agonist ivuxolimab in advanced cancers. Using immunoSEQ multiplex PCR, the repertoire was profiled, and TCRdb retains in-frame clones only, with some absent. The top ten clones hold around 0.7% of a sample with tens of thousands of clones, more than 75% of them seen once. Sequencing used CD4+ or CD8+ T cells sorted from blood, obtained in a trial of the OX40 agonist ivuxolimab. These receptors all come from an adult with an advanced solid tumor such as melanoma, head and neck, liver or kidney cancer. Both conserved end residues are part of each CDR3. A D gene is named only where the DNA matches it firmly. A clone size is listed for some rows: how often the clone was seen (once, few, many), or a class if it is expanded.

size	D	V	J	CDR3	DNA
.	.	TRBV6-4	TRBJ1-2	CASSAPRQTRYGYTF	TGTGCCAGCAGTGCACCCAGACAGACTCGGTATGGCTACACCTTC
.	.	TRBV7-2	TRBJ1-1	CASSPGAGGTEAFF	TGTGCCAGCAGCCCCGGAGCCGGGGGCACTGAAGCTTTCTTT
once	TRBD1	TRBV7-8	TRBJ1-1	CASSLARTGSATEAFF	TGTGCCAGCAGCTTAGCCCGGACAGGATCAGCCACTGAAGCTTTCTTT
.	TRBD1	TRBV6-5	TRBJ1-1	CASSQTGVVNTEAFF	TGTGCCAGCAGTCAGACAGGGGTTGTGAACACTGAAGCTTTCTTT
few	.	TRBV7-9	TRBJ1-1	CASSSLGTEAFF	TGTGCCAGCAGCTCCCTTGGGACTGAAGCTTTCTTT
.	.	TRBV4-1	TRBJ2-3	CASSPGEGTDTQYF	TGCGCCAGCAGTCCAGGGGAGGGCACAGATACGCAGTATTTT
.	TRBD1	TRBV11-2	TRBJ2-7	CASRRGTGLSHEQYF	TGTGCCAGCAGACGCGGGACAGGGCTTTCCCACGAGCAGTACTTC
once	.	TRBV5-1	TRBJ1-6	CASSPEGTGALHF	TGCGCCAGCAGCCCCGAGGGGACGGGCGCCCTCCACTTT
once	TRBD2	TRBV7-9	TRBJ2-3	CASSRLAEKTDTQYF	TGTGCCAGCAGCCGTCTAGCGGAAAAGACAGATACGCAGTATTTT
.	.	TRBV6-1	TRBJ1-3	CASLKGGAGNTIYF	TGTGCCAGCCTAAAGGGGGGGGCTGGAAACACCATATATTTT
.	TRBD1	TRBV5-4	TRBJ2-7	CASSRLSDRGLYYEQYF	TGTGCCAGCAGCCGCCTTTCGGACAGGGGGCTTTACTACGAGCAGTACTTC
few	TRBD1	TRBV11-1	TRBJ1-2	CASSPLGQGTNYGYTF	TGTGCCAGCAGCCCACTGGGACAGGGGACGAACTATGGCTACACCTTC
.	TRBD2	TRBV5-3	TRBJ2-2	CARSARLAGNTGELFF	TGTGCCAGAAGCGCCCGACTAGCGGGAAACACCGGGGAGCTGTTTTTT
.	.	TRBV5-4	TRBJ1-1	CASSRLGGKMNTEAFF	TGTGCCAGCAGCCGCCTGGGGGGGAAGATGAACACTGAAGCTTTCTTT
.	.	TRBV6-5	TRBJ1-1	CASSYSARRTHLTAFF	TGTGCCAGCAGTTACTCGGCCCGCCGCACCCACCTGACAGCTTTCTTT
.	.	TRBV2	TRBJ1-6	CASSDGGLQNSPLHF	TGTGCCAGCAGCGATGGGGGGCTGCAGAATTCACCCCTCCACTTT
.	TRBD1	TRBV5-1	TRBJ2-1	CASSAGTGYNEQFF	TGCGCCAGCAGCGCCGGGACAGGATACAATGAGCAGTTCTTC
.	.	TRBV19	TRBJ2-2	CASNPGSDPGELFF	TGTGCCAGTAACCCAGGGTCCGACCCCGGGGAGCTGTTTTTT
.	.	TRBV19	TRBJ1-4	CASSGRLNEKLFF	TGTGCCAGTAGTGGGCGGTTGAATGAAAAACTGTTTTTT
few	.	TRBV2	TRBJ1-2	CASSEPGRDGYTF	TGTGCCAGCAGTGAACCGGGGCGCGATGGCTACACCTTC
few	TRBD1	TRBV7-9	TRBJ2-2	CASSLGHTGDPGELFF	TGTGCCAGCAGCTTAGGGCACACAGGGGATCCCGGGGAGCTGTTTTTT
.	TRBD1	TRBV14	TRBJ1-2	CASSPRTGGGYGYTF	TGTGCCAGCAGCCCTCGGACAGGGGGCGGCTATGGCTACACCTTC
.	TRBD1	TRBV6-5	TRBJ1-3	CASSLRTGGRNTIYF	TGTGCCAGCAGTCTTAGGACAGGGGGTAGAAACACCATATATTTT
once	TRBD1	TRBV27	TRBJ1-2	CASSYLGQGRNGYTF	TGTGCCAGCAGTTATCTTGGACAGGGGAGGAATGGCTACACCTTC
.	.	TRBV6-5	TRBJ2-7	CASSYSAGEFEQYF	TGTGCCAGCAGTTACTCTGCAGGGGAGTTTGAGCAGTACTTC
.	.	TRBV18	TRBJ1-3	CASSPPGTYSSGNTIYF	TGTGCCAGCTCACCACCCGGGACGTACAGCTCTGGAAACACCATATATTTT
.	TRBD1	TRBV11-2	TRBJ1-4	CASGTGSTEKLFF	TGTGCCAGTGGGACAGGCAGTACTGAAAAACTGTTTTTT
few	.	TRBV12-5	TRBJ2-5	CASGPYPLAQYF	TGTGCTAGTGGTCCGTACCCTCTGGCCCAGTACTTC
.	TRBD2	TRBV9	TRBJ2-4	CASSSSGGWNIQYF	TGTGCCAGCAGCAGCTCGGGGGGATGGAACATTCAGTACTTC
.	.	TRBV27	TRBJ1-4	CASSRRAVANEKLFF	TGTGCCAGCAGCCGCCGGGCCGTAGCTAATGAAAAACTGTTTTTT
.	.	TRBV6-5	TRBJ1-1	CASTGHLNTEAFF	TGTGCCAGCACCGGACACTTGAACACTGAAGCTTTCTTT
.	.	TRBV9	TRBJ1-6	CASSPGGAGNSPLHF	TGTGCCAGCAGCCCCGGAGGGGCGGGCAATTCACCCCTCCACTTT
once	TRBD1	TRBV5-4	TRBJ2-3	CASSQGTGGRSDTQYF	TGTGCCAGCAGCCAAGGGACAGGGGGCCGGTCAGATACGCAGTATTTT
.	TRBD1	TRBV6-6	TRBJ1-5	CASRGTGMGNQPQHF	TGTGCCAGCAGAGGGACAGGAATGGGCAATCAGCCCCAGCATTTT
.	TRBD2	TRBV5-1	TRBJ2-7	CASSLGGGTVSYEQYF	TGCGCCAGCAGCTTAGGCGGGGGGACCGTCTCCTACGAGCAGTACTTC
medium-sized	.	TRBV7-9	TRBJ1-5	CASSLNSDQPQHF	TGTGCCAGCAGCTTAAACTCGGATCAGCCCCAGCATTTT
.	.	TRBV6-6	TRBJ1-1	CASTRGTEAFF	TGTGCCAGCACGCGGGGCACTGAAGCTTTCTTT
.	.	TRBV10-3	TRBJ1-2	CAISEKGFGTF	TGTGCCATCAGTGAAAAGGGGTTCGGGACCTTC
once	.	TRBV7-9	TRBJ2-6	CASSPVGTFNVLTF	TGTGCCAGCAGTCCCGTGGGGACATTCAACGTCCTGACTTTC
.	.	TRBV11-2	TRBJ2-1	CASSLGWGTYNEQFF	TGTGCCAGCAGCTTAGGTTGGGGTACCTACAATGAGCAGTTCTTC
.	TRBD1	TRBV7-2	TRBJ1-2	CASSLDRTGSYGYTF	TGTGCCAGCAGCTTAGATAGGACAGGGAGTTATGGCTACACCTTC
once	.	TRBV18	TRBJ2-1	CASSKTSLNEQFF	TGTGCCAGCTCAAAAACTAGCCTTAATGAGCAGTTCTTC
.	.	TRBV5-1	TRBJ2-5	CASSTGSETQYF	TGCGCCAGCAGCACGGGATCAGAGACCCAGTACTTC
.	.	TRBV19	TRBJ1-2	CASSPDGIYGYTF	TGTGCCAGTAGTCCAGACGGTATCTATGGCTACACCTTC
.	.	TRBV2	TRBJ2-1	CASSDRAGDNEQFF	TGTGCCAGCAGTGACAGGGCCGGGGACAATGAGCAGTTCTTC
.	.	TRBV4-3	TRBJ2-6	CASGPRSSGANVLTF	TGCGCCAGTGGCCCCCGGTCGTCCGGGGCCAACGTCCTGACTTTC
.	TRBD2	TRBV7-6	TRBJ2-2	CASSLAGGTNTGELFF	TGTGCCAGCAGCTTAGCCGGGGGGACGAACACCGGGGAGCTGTTTTTT
.	.	TRBV25-1	TRBJ1-4	CASSEAPPGSGNEKLFF	TGTGCCAGCAGTGAGGCCCCTCCGGGGTCAGGTAATGAAAAACTGTTTTTT
.	.	TRBV25-1	TRBJ1-1	CASSEYGVGYAFF	TGTGCCAGCAGTGAATATGGGGTCGGGTATGCTTTCTTT
.	.	TRBV11-3	TRBJ2-2	CASSPRGPGELFF	TGTGCCAGCAGCCCCAGGGGCCCCGGGGAGCTGTTTTTT
.	.	TRBV7-3	TRBJ1-3	CASSLIGGTGNTIYF	TGTGCCAGCAGCTTAATAGGGGGAACTGGAAACACCATATATTTT